Given below is one T cell receptor (beta chain) in context. Its antigen is not identified. In germline, CDR1 is SGHAT, CDR2 FQDESV (reference sequence). The CDR3 has 16 amino acids. Trimming left V 5 bases short and J 7 bases short, with 21 bases between. This record comes from a study of OX40 agonist ivuxolimab in advanced cancers. The wider study: Patients receiving dose escalation had hepatocellular carcinoma, melanoma, renal cell or head and neck cancer. Roughly two fifths of patients had received prior checkpoint inhibitor therapy. Whole-study findings and limits: Some nonresponders likewise displayed low normalized T-cell clonal expansion. Fewer expanded clones were found on average in CD4+ than in CD8+ T cells.

This table comes from immunoSEQ multiplex PCR, and its TCRdb copy is limited to in-frame clones, with some not included. The sample holds 55,000 or so clones, about nine tenths seen once. This TCR was sampled from an adult with an advanced solid tumor such as melanoma, head and neck, liver or kidney cancer. This rearrangement joins TRBV11-1 to TRBJ2-1, with D tentatively TRBD1 or TRBD2 (7 bases each). The starting material was CD4+ or CD8+ T cells sorted from blood, obtained in a trial of the OX40 agonist ivuxolimab. The CDR3 region has the DNA TGTGCCAGCAGCGGGGGGGACAGTAAGGGCCTTAATGAGCAGTTCTTC. It yields the protein CASSGGDSKGLNEQFF.